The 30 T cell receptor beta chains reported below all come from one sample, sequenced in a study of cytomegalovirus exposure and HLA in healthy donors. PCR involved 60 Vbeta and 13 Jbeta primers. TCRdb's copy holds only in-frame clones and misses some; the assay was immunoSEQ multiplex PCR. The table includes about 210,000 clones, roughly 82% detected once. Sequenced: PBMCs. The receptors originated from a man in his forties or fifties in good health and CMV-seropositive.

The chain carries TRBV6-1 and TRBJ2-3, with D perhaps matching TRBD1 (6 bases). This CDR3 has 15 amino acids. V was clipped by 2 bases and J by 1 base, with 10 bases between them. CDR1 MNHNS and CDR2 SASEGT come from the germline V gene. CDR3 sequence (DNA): TGTGCCAGCAGTGAACGCGCAGGGGGCACAGATACGCAGTATTTT. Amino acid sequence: CASSERAGGTDTQYF.

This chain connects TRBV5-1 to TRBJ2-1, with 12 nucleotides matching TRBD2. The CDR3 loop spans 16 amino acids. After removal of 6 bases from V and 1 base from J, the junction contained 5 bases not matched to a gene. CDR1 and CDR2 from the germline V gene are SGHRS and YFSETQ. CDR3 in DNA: TGCGCCAGCATGACGACTAGCGGGAGTTCCTACAATGAGCAGTTCTTC. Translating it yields CASMTTSGSSYNEQFF.

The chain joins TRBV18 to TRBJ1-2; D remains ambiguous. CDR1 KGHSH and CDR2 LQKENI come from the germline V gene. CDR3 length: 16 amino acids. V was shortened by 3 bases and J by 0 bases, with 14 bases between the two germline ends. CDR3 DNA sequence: TGTGCCAGCTCACCGCCAGGAAAGCCCACTAACTATGGCTACACCTTC. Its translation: CASSPPGKPTNYGYTF.

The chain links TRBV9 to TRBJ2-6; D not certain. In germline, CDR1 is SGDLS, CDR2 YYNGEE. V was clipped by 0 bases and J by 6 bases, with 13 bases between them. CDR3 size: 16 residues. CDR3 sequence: CASSVGPGSVANVLTF. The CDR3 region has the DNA TGTGCCAGCAGCGTAGGGCCAGGCTCGGTGGCCAACGTCCTGACTTTC. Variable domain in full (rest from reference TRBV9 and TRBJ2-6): DSGVTQTPKHLITATGQRVTLRCSPRSGDLSVYWYQQSLDQGLQFLIQYYNGEERAKGNILERFSAQQFPDLHSELNLSSLELGDSALYFCASSVGPGSVANVLTFGAGSRLTVL.

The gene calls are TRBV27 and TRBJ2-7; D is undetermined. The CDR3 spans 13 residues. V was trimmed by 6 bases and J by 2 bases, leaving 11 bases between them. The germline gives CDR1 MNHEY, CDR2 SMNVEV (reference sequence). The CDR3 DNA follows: TGTGCCAGCAGCGGATCGCGGACCTACGAGCAGTACTTC. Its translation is CASSGSRTYEQYF.

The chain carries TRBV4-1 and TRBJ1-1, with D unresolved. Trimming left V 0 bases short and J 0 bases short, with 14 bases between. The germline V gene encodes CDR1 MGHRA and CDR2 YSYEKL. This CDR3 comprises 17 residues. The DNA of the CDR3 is TGCGCCAGCAGCCAAGAACCCCTGGCGGGCGTGAACACTGAAGCTTTCTTT. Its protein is CASSQEPLAGVNTEAFF.

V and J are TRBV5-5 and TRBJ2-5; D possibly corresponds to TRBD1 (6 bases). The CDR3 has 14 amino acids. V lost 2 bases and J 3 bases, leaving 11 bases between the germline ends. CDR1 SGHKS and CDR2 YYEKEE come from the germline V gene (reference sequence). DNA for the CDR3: TGTGCCAGCAGCTTAGTTGGGACAAAAGAGACCCAGTACTTC. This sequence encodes CASSLVGTKETQYF.

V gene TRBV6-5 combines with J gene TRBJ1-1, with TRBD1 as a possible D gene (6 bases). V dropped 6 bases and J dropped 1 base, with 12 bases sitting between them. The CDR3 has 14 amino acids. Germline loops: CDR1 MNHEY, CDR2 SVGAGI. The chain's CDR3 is CASRPSTGNTEAFF. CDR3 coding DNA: TGTGCCAGCAGACCCTCGACAGGGAACACTGAAGCTTTCTTT.

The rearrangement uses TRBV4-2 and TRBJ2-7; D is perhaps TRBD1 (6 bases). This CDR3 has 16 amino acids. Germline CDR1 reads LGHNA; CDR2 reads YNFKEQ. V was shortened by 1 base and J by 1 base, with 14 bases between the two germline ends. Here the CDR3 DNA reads TGTGCCAGCAGCCAAGTTGCGGCAGGGGCATCCTACGAGCAGTACTTC. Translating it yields CASSQVAAGASYEQYF.

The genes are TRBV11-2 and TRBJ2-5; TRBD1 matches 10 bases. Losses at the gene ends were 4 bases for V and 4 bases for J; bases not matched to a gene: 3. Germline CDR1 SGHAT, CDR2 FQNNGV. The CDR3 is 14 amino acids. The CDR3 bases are TGTGCCAGCAGCTGGGACAGGGGAAGAGAGACCCAGTACTTC. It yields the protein CASSWDRGRETQYF.

The CDR3, as DNA: TGTGCCAGTTGTGATAGGAACACTGAAGCTTTCTTT. It encodes CASCDRNTEAFF. The genes are TRBV19 and TRBJ1-1; D is uncertain. The CDR3 totals 12 residues. Germline assignment: CDR1 LNHDA and CDR2 SQIVND (reference sequence). Trimming left V 8 bases short and J 1 base short, with 8 bases between.

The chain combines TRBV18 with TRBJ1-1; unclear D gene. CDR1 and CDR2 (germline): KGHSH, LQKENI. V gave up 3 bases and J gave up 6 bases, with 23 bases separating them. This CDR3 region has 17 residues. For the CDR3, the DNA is TGTGCCAGCTCACCCCTAGGACTGGGGATAGGAGGACCTGAAGCTTTCTTT. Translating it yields CASSPLGLGIGGPEAFF.

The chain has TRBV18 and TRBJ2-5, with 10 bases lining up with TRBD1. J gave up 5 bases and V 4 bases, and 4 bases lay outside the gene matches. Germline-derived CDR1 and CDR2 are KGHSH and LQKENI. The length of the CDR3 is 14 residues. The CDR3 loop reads CASSRDRGLETQYF. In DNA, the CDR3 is TGTGCCAGCTCACGAGACAGGGGGCTGGAGACCCAGTACTTC.

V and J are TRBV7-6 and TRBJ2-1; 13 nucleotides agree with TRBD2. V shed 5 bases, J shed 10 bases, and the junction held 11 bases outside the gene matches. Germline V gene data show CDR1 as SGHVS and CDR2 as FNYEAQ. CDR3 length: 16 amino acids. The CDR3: CASSPPGTSGISEQFF. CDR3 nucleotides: TGTGCCAGCAGCCCGCCCGGGACTAGCGGGATCTCCGAGCAGTTCTTC.

CDR3: CASSAGTEAFF. Written as DNA, the CDR3 is TGTGCCAGCAGTGCAGGGACTGAAGCTTTCTTT. The rearrangement uses TRBV27 and TRBJ1-1; tentative D call: TRBD1 (5 bases). With 5 bases removed from V and 5 bases from J, the gap between germline ends came to 6 bases. The germline V gene encodes CDR1 MNHEY and CDR2 SMNVEV (reference sequence). The CDR3 consists of 11 residues.

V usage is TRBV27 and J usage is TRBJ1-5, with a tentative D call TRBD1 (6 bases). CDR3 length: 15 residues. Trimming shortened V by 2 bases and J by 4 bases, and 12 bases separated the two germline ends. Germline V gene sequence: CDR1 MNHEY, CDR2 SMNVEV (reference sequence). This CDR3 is CASSLMVGTNQPQHF. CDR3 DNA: TGTGCCAGCAGTTTAATGGTCGGGACAAATCAGCCCCAGCATTTT.

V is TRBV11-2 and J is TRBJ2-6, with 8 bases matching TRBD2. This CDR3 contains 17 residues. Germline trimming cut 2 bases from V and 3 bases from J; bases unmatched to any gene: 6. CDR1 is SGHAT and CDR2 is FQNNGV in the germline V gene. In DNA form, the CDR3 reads TGTGCCAGCAGCTTACGGCTAGCGGGTAGTGGGGCCAACGTCCTGACTTTC. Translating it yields CASSLRLAGSGANVLTF.

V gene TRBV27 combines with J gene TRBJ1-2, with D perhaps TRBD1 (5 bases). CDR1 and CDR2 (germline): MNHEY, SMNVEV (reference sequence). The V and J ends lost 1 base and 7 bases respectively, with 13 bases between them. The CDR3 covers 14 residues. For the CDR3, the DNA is TGTGCCAGCAGTTTATGGTCAGGGTGGGGTGGCTACACCTTC. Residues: CASSLWSGWGGYTF.

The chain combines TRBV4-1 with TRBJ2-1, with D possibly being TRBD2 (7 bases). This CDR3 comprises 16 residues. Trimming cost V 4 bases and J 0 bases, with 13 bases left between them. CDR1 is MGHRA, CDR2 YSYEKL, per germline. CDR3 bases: TGCGCCAGCAGCCGGGAGGGAGGGGGCTCCTACAATGAGCAGTTCTTC. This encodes CASSREGGGSYNEQFF.

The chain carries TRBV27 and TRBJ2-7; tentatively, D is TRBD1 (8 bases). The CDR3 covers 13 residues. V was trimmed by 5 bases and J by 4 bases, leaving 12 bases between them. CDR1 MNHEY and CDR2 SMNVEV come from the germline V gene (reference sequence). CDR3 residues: CASSTGGGYEQYF. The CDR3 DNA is TGTGCCAGCAGTACAGGGGGGGGGTACGAGCAGTACTTC.

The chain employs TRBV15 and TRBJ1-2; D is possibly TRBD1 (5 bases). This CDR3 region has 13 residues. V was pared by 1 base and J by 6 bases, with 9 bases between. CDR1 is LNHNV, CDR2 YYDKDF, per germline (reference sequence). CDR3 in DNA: TGTGCCACCAGCAGAGGCCAGGGTCATGGCTACACCTTC. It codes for CATSRGQGHGYTF.

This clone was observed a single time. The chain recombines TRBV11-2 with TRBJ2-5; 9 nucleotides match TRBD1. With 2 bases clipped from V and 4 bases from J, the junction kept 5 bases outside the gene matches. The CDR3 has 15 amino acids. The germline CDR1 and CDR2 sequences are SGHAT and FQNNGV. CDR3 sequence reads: CASSLFTGGGETQYF. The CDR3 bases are TGTGCCAGCAGCTTATTTACAGGGGGCGGAGAGACCCAGTACTTC.

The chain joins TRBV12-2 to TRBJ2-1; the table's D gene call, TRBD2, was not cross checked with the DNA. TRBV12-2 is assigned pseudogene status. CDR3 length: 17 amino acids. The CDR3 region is CASRLVVAGVTANEQFF. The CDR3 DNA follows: TGTGCAAGTCGCTTAGTGGTAGCGGGAGTGACGGCAAATGAGCAGTTCTTC.

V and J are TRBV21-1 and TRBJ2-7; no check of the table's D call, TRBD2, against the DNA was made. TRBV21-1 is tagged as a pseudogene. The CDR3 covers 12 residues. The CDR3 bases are TGTGCCAGCAGCCCCCGGGGGGTCGAGCAGTACTTC. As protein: CASSPRGVEQYF.

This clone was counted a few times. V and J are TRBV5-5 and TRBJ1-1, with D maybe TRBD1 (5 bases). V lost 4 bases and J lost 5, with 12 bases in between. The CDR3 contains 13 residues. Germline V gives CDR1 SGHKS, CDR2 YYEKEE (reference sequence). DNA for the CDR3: TGTGCCAGCAGCGGGGGGAGGGTAACTGAAGCTTTCTTT. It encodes CASSGGRVTEAFF.

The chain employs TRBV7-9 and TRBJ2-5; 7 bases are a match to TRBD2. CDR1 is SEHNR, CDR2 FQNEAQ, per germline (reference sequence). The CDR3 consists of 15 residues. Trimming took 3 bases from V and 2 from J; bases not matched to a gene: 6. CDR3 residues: CASSLFLGGQETQYF. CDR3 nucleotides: TGTGCCAGCAGCTTGTTCTTGGGGGGGCAAGAGACCCAGTACTTC.

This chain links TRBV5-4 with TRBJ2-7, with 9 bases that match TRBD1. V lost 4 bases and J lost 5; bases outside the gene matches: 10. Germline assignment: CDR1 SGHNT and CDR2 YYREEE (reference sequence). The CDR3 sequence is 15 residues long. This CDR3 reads CASSPQGANWNEQYF. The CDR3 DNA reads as TGTGCCAGCAGCCCACAGGGGGCGAATTGGAACGAGCAGTACTTC.

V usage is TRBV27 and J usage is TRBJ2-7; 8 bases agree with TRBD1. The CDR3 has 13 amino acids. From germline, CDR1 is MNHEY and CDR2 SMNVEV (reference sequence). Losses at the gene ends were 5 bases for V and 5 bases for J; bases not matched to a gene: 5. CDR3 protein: CASSPRTGNEQYV. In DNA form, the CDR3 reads TGTGCCAGCAGTCCCCGGACAGGGAACGAGCAGTACGTC.

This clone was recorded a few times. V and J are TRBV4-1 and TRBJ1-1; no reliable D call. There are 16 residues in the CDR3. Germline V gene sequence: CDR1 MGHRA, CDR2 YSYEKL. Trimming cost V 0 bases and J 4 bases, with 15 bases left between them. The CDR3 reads CASSQDVEGKSTEAFF. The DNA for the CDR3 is TGCGCCAGCAGCCAAGACGTCGAGGGTAAGAGCACTGAAGCTTTCTTT.

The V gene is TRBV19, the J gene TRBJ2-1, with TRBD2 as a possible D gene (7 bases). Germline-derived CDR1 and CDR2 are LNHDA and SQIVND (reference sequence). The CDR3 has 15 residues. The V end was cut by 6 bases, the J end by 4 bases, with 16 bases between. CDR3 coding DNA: TGTGCCAGTAGCATGGGGGGCGGGGGTTACAATGAGCAGTTCTTC. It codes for CASSMGGGGYNEQFF.